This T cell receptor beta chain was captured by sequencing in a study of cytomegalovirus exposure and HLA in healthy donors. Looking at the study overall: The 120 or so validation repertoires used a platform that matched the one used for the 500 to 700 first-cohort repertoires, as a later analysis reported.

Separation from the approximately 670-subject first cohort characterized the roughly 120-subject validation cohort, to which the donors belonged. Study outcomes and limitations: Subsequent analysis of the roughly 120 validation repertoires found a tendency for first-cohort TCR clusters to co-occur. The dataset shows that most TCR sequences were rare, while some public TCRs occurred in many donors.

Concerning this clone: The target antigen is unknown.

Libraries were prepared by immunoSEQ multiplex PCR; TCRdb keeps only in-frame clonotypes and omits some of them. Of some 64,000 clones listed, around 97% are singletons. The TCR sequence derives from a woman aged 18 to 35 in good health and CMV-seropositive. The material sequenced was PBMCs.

This CDR3 reads CASSFHRDRVYEQYF. CDR3 nucleotide sequence: TGTGCCAGCAGTTTCCATAGGGACAGGGTGTACGAGCAGTACTTC. The V gene is TRBV27, the J gene TRBJ2-7; 9 bases are a match to TRBD1. The J segment lost 4 bases and the V segment lost 3 bases, leaving 7 bases of the junction unmatched. Germline V lookup: CDR1 MNHEY, CDR2 SMNVEV (reference sequence). The CDR3 totals 15 residues.